Shown below are 9 T cell receptor beta chains from a single sample sequenced in a study of cytotoxic CD8 clonotypes in ibrutinib-treated CLL. Produced via immunoSEQ multiplex PCR; TCRdb's table is partial and in-frame only. The sample consists of fewer than 35,000 clones, 45% to 60% of them appearing once. The sequences come from PBMCs, collected before ibrutinib treatment. These receptor sequences come from a human donor with chronic lymphocytic leukemia.

This chain joins TRBV19 and TRBJ2-2; no definite D call. The CDR3 sequence is 12 residues long. V dropped 1 base and J dropped 6 bases, with 3 bases sitting between them. In germline, CDR1 is LNHDA, CDR2 SQIVND (reference sequence). The CDR3 DNA follows: TGTGCCAGTAGTATAGCGTCCGGGGAGCTGTTTTTT. Protein: CASSIASGELFF.

This clone was recorded a few times. The V gene is TRBV7-8, the J gene TRBJ2-7; D is unresolved. CDR3 size: 14 residues. Trimming shortened V by 5 bases and J by 0 bases, and 11 bases separated the two germline ends. Germline V gene data show CDR1 as SGHVS and CDR2 as FQNEAQ. The CDR3 region has the DNA TGTGCCAGCAGCCCCCCTAGTAGCTCCTACGAGCAGTACTTC. Translating gives CASSPPSSSYEQYF. Drawing the rest from reference TRBV7-8 and TRBJ2-7, the complete variable domain is GAGVSQSPRYKVAKRGQDVALRCDPISGHVSLFWYQQALGQGPEFLTYFQNEAQLDKSGLPSDRFFAERPEGSVSTLKIQRTQQEDSAVYLCASSPPSSSYEQYFGPGTRLTVT.

For the CDR3, the DNA is TGTGCCAGCAGCCCCCGCCCGGTTACCTACGAGCAGTACTTC. Translating it yields CASSPRPVTYEQYF. This rearrangement joins TRBV5-4 to TRBJ2-7; D ambiguous. V was shortened by 4 bases and J by 2 bases, with 13 bases between the two germline ends. The CDR3 consists of 14 residues. Germline V CDR1 and CDR2: SGHNT, YYREEE (reference sequence).

The gene calls are TRBV6-6 and TRBJ2-2; D gene unclear. Trimming left V 2 bases short and J 7 bases short, with 11 bases between. Germline values: CDR1 MNHNY, CDR2 SVGAGI (reference sequence). There are 14 residues in the CDR3. In nucleotides, the CDR3 is TGTGCCAGCAGTTACAGGGCGGTATACGGGGAGCTGTTTTTT. Its protein is CASSYRAVYGELFF.

This clone came up a few times. The chain links TRBV6-6 to TRBJ2-5; D call uncertain. CDR1 MNHNY and CDR2 SVGAGI come from the germline V gene (reference sequence). V was pared by 6 bases and J by 1 base, with 6 bases between. This CDR3 spans 12 amino acids. Here the CDR3 DNA reads TGTGCCAGCAGGGCCGTCCAAGAGACCCAGTACTTC. Amino acids: CASRAVQETQYF.

V usage is TRBV5-1 and J usage is TRBJ2-3, with D perhaps TRBD2 (5 bases). CDR1 SGHRS and CDR2 YFSETQ come from the germline V gene. The CDR3 has 14 amino acids. V lost 3 bases and J 2 bases, leaving 10 bases between the germline ends. CDR3 sequence reads: CASSSTRATDTQYF. The CDR3 bases are TGCGCCAGCAGCTCTACGAGGGCCACAGATACGCAGTATTTT.

This chain joins TRBV11-2 and TRBJ2-3; D gene ambiguous. Germline CDR1 SGHAT, CDR2 FQNNGV. Trimming took off 0 bases at V and 7 bases at J, with 8 bases between the two ends. This CDR3 region has 13 residues. The CDR3 DNA reads TGTGCCAGCAGCTTAGAAGGACGAAATACGCAGTATTTT. Translated: CASSLEGRNTQYF.

V and J are TRBV4-1 and TRBJ2-3; 7 bases fit TRBD2. CDR1 MGHRA and CDR2 YSYEKL come from the germline V gene. V was clipped by 0 bases and J by 3 bases; unmatched bases: 6. The CDR3 extends over 16 amino acids. Written as DNA, the CDR3 is TGCGCCAGCAGCCAAGACTCCAGCGGGACGACAGATACGCAGTATTTT. Translated, it gives CASSQDSSGTTDTQYF.

The CDR3 loop reads CASSWGLAGADTQYF. The CDR3 nucleotides are TGTGCCAGCAGCTGGGGACTAGCGGGGGCAGATACGCAGTATTTT. The chain carries TRBV7-9 and TRBJ2-3, with 14 bases lining up with TRBD2. This CDR3 is 15 amino acids long. The germline V gene encodes CDR1 SEHNR and CDR2 FQNEAQ (reference sequence). With V trimmed by 4 bases and J by 4 bases, 1 base remained unmatched.